Sequencing of this T cell receptor (beta chain) was carried out in a study of shared clonotypes between healthy human individuals. Study results and limitations: Among the subsets, naive ones generally showed larger estimated richness than memory ones. The donor pool, a small one, limited the genetic and exposure-history diversity represented.

Produced via immunoSEQ multiplex PCR; TCRdb's table is partial and in-frame only. The repertoire consists of roughly 2,500,000 clones, with 80% to 95% occurring once and the leading ten covering about 0.38%. This CDR3 has 17 amino acids. Trimming removed 0 bases at V and 4 bases at J, with 19 bases between. About this clone: No antigen is known for it.

Every donor was a Caucasian adult from Nashville, Tennessee. Input material: naive CD4+ T cells from PBMCs. Subset specified: CD45RA+ positively selected. The chain employs TRBV23-1 and TRBJ2-7, with D perhaps given as TRBD1 or TRBD2 (5 bases each). TRBV23-1 is an ORF; its function is uncertain. The receptor comes from a man younger than 35 in good health. Some clones in this sample may be carry-over from other donors' samples. CDR3: CASSQSWTQENRYEQYF. The CDR3 coding sequence is TGCGCCAGCAGTCAATCCTGGACTCAGGAAAACAGGTACGAGCAGTACTTC.